This TCR beta chain was obtained from a study of Graves' ophthalmopathy and Graves' hyperthyroidism. V gave up 6 bases and J gave up 3 bases, with 14 bases separating them. CDR3 size: 14 residues. Study results and caveats: Separation of ophthalmopathy from stable hyperthyroidism was achieved by a 13-signature model, at 85% to 90% sensitivity and 81.08% specificity. The model predicted ophthalmopathy progression with 65% to 71% sensitivity and around 72% specificity.

This clonotype was recorded at least ten times. Its antigen remains unidentified. CDR3 regions of TCR beta were amplified from RNA transcripts. RT-PCR was first run with HTBI primers, then multiplex PCR in a second round. TCRdb re-called the multiplex PCR reads with MiXCR, one entry per CDR3 protein. The table lists 300,000 or so distinct CDR3 sequences, roughly 15% of them singletons. This TCR came from an adult man with Graves' ophthalmopathy. The specimen was peripheral blood. The rearrangement joins TRBV12-3 or TRBV12-4 to TRBJ2-5; D ambiguous. As DNA, the CDR3 is TGTGCCAGCAGCTCCCAGGAGTACGAAGAGACCCAGTACTTC. Encoded protein: CASSSQEYEETQYF.